The rows below give T cell receptor beta chains drawn from one sample of a study of read filtering for tumor transcriptome and immune sequencing. TCRdb ran MiXCR on the reads and lists one entry per CDR3 protein. In the table there are some 80,000 distinct CDR3 sequences, about 12% of which are singletons. The sequenced material came from a population of CD138-negative cells sorted from bone marrow. All receptors come from a donor aged 40 or over with multiple myeloma. Each CDR3 is given with its conserved first and last residue. The D gene is left open where the match is weak. Expanded clones get a size class; other rows say once, few or many, or leave the size out.

>TRBD2|TRBV2|TRBJ2-2|many
TGTGCCAGCAGTGAAGGGCTAGCGGGCAACACCGGGGAGCTGTTTTTT
CASSEGLAGNTGELFF
>TRBD1|TRBV20-1|TRBJ1-1|many
TGCAGTGCTAGAAGCTTACAGGGGGCAAACACTGAAGCTTTCTTT
CSARSLQGANTEAFF
>TRBD1|TRBV25-1|TRBJ2-5|many
TGTGCCAGCAGCCTGAGGGCAAGGGGGCCGTTCCAAGAGACCCAGTACTTC
CASSLRARGPFQETQYF
>TRBD2|TRBV11-3|TRBJ2-5|.
TGTGCCAGCGGCGGGGGACCACAAGAGACCCAGTACTTC
CASGGGPQETQYF
>TRBD2|TRBV13|TRBJ2-3|many
TGTGCCAGCAGCTTAAGTCCTAGCGGGAGAGGATCGGATACGCAGTATTTT
CASSLSPSGRGSDTQYF
>.|TRBV18|TRBJ2-1|many
TGTGCCAGCTCACCATCAGAGCGTGGGCCGGGTGAGCAGTTCTTC
CASSPSERGPGEQFF
>TRBD1|TRBV5-1|TRBJ2-1|.
TGCGCCAGCAGCTTGGTTCCAGAGGGGGCTGGGGACAATGAGCAGTTCTTC
CASSLVPEGAGDNEQFF
>.|TRBV4-1|TRBJ2-7|many
TGCGCCAGCAGCCAAGAGGGGGTGTCCTACGAGCAGTACTTC
CASSQEGVSYEQYF
>TRBD2|TRBV7-9|TRBJ2-1|many
TGTGCCAGCAGCCTAGGGACTAGCGCATGGGATGAGCAGTTCTTC
CASSLGTSAWDEQFF
>TRBD2|TRBV19|TRBJ2-3|many
TGTGCCAGCCGGAGCTTAGCGGGAGCATTTGATACGCAGTATTTT
CASRSLAGAFDTQYF
>.|TRBV28|TRBJ2-1|.
TGTGCCAGCAGTTTCGGACAGAGCTACAATGAGCAGTTCTTC
CASSFGQSYNEQFF
>.|TRBV7-9|TRBJ2-7|.
TGTGCCAGCAGCTTAGCGGACGGCTACGAGCAGTACTTC
CASSLADGYEQYF
>.|TRBV20-1|TRBJ2-3|many
TGCAGTGCTAGAGTGGTAGCGAAGGATACGCAGTATTTT
CSARVVAKDTQYF
>TRBD2|TRBV14|TRBJ2-1|many
TGTGCCAGCAGCCAAGTAGCGGGGGCCTACAATGAGCAGTTCTTC
CASSQVAGAYNEQFF
>.|TRBV9|TRBJ2-1|few
TGTGCCAGCAGCTCAAGCGGCAAGAGTCGGCTGAGCTCCTACAATGAGCAGTTCTTC
CASSSSGKSRLSSYNEQFF
>TRBD1|TRBV15|TRBJ1-1|.
TGTGCCACCAGCGCACGGCCGGGACAGGCCGGAGGGACTGAAGCTTCCTTT
CATSARPGQAGGTEASF
>TRBD2|TRBV20-1|TRBJ2-2|many
TGCAGTGCTAGGGGGCCTAGCGGGAGGCCCGGGGAGCTGTTTTTT
CSARGPSGRPGELFF
>.|TRBV28|TRBJ2-7|many
TGTGCCAGCAGCGTACCTAGCCGATCTTACGAGCAGTACTTC
CASSVPSRSYEQYF
>TRBD1|TRBV28|TRBJ1-4|many
TGTGCCAGCAGTTTATGGACAGGGGCGAATGAAAAACTGTTTTTT
CASSLWTGANEKLFF
>TRBD2|TRBV7-8|TRBJ2-2|many
TGTGCCAGCAGCTTCGCGAGGACTAGCGTAGTTACCGGGGAGCTGTTTTTT
CASSFARTSVVTGELFF
>.|TRBV12-3/TRBV12-4|TRBJ2-7|many
TGTGCCAGCAGCGCTTCGGGGACAAAGGGCGAGCAGTACTTC
CASSASGTKGEQYF
>.|TRBV4-2|TRBJ2-1|many
TGTGCCAGCAGGTCCCGGGAAATAGCGGAGAATGAGCAGTTCTTC
CASRSREIAENEQFF
>.|TRBV19|TRBJ2-1|many
TGTGCCAGTAGTATGCCCCCCCGTGTTGGTTACAATGAGCAGTTCTTC
CASSMPPRVGYNEQFF
>.|TRBV2|TRBJ2-2|.
TGTGCCAGCAAGGTGGGCAGGCAAGCCGGGGAGCTGTTTTTT
CASKVGRQAGELFF
>TRBD1|TRBV29-1|TRBJ2-5|few
TGCAGCGCGGGACAGACGAAGACCCAGTACTTC
CSAGQTKTQYF
>.|TRBV2|TRBJ1-2|many
TGTGCCAGCAGTGAAGGGAGTGGGCACTATGGGGACTATGGCTACACCTTC
CASSEGSGHYGDYGYTF
>.|TRBV11-2|TRBJ1-1|many
TGTGCCAGCAGCTTGCCCTTTGGGAGGTACACTGAAGCTTTCTTT
CASSLPFGRYTEAFF
>.|TRBV7-2|TRBJ2-1|many
TGTGCCAGCAGCTTGGTAGGCAATGAGCAGTTCTTC
CASSLVGNEQFF
>.|TRBV29-1|TRBJ2-6|many
TGCAGCGCCCAAACCATTTCTGGGGCCAACGTCCTGACTTTC
CSAQTISGANVLTF
>TRBD2|TRBV11-2|TRBJ2-3|.
TGTGCCAGCAGCTTAGATCGACTAGCGGGGTCCACAGATACGCAGTATTTT
CASSLDRLAGSTDTQYF
>TRBD1|TRBV29-1|TRBJ2-5|many
TGCAGCGTTGACCCCCTGTCCCGGACAGGACGTGATCAAGAGACCCAGTACTTC
CSVDPLSRTGRDQETQYF
>.|TRBV11-1|TRBJ2-7|many
TGTGCCAGCAGCTTCGGACGGCGGAGCTCCTACGAGCAGTACTTC
CASSFGRRSSYEQYF
>.|TRBV6-6|TRBJ1-5|many
TGTGCCAGCAAGGCCCGGGGGGGACAGCCCCAGCATTTT
CASKARGGQPQHF
>TRBD1|TRBV20-1|TRBJ2-3|many
TGCAGTGCTCTCTCTTATCAGGGGGCGGAAGATACGCAGTATTTT
CSALSYQGAEDTQYF
>.|TRBV7-9|TRBJ1-1|many
TGTGCCAGCAGCTTATCAGCGAACACTGAAGCTTTCTTT
CASSLSANTEAFF
>TRBD2|TRBV9|TRBJ2-2|many
TGTGCCAGCAGCGTAGTGGCTAGCGGCCCCACCGGGGAGCTGTTTTTT
CASSVVASGPTGELFF
>.|TRBV5-1|TRBJ2-1|many
TGCGCCAGCAGCTCGGAGGCCTACAATGAGCAGTTCTTC
CASSSEAYNEQFF
>TRBD2|TRBV2|TRBJ2-2|.
TGTGTCAGCAGTGATCTTAGCGGGAGGGTCAGCACCGGGGAGCTGTTTTTT
CVSSDLSGRVSTGELFF
>.|TRBV7-9|TRBJ2-2|many
TGTGCCAGCATCCTCCGGGACCGCACGAACACCGGGGAGCTGTTTTTT
CASILRDRTNTGELFF
>TRBD1|TRBV27|TRBJ2-2|many
TGTGCCAGCAGTTTAAGGACAGGGCACGGGGAGCTGTTTTTT
CASSLRTGHGELFF
>TRBD2|TRBV5-1|TRBJ2-1|few
TGCGCCAGCAGCTTGGTGACTAGCGGTAACAATGGGCAGTTCTTC
CASSLVTSGNNGQFF
>.|TRBV20-1|TRBJ2-3|many
TGCAGTGCTAGAGCTGCAAGGACCCGGATCCCAGATACGCAGTATTTT
CSARAARTRIPDTQYF
>.|TRBV29-1|TRBJ2-1|.
TGCAGCGCCCGGGCTGGCGGGTTGAATGAGCAGTTCTTC
CSARAGGLNEQFF
>.|TRBV20-1|TRBJ2-1|many
TGCAGTGCTAGAGATCGGGTCGGTTACAATGAGCAGTTCTTC
CSARDRVGYNEQFF
>TRBD1|TRBV18|TRBJ2-7|many
TGTGCCAGCTCATCCCGGGACAGGGCCAATTACGAGCAGTACTTC
CASSSRDRANYEQYF
>.|TRBV5-1|TRBJ2-1|few
TGCGCCAGCAGATCTGGCCCGAACAATGAGCAGTTCTTC
CASRSGPNNEQFF
>.|TRBV29-1|TRBJ2-3|many
TGCAGTACTAAGAGGGGGGGCACAGATACGCAGTATTTT
CSTKRGGTDTQYF
>.|TRBV5-1|TRBJ2-6|few
TGCGCCAGCAGCTTGGACCCCTCTGGGGCCAACGTCCTGACTTTC
CASSLDPSGANVLTF
>.|TRBV19|TRBJ2-1|many
TGTGCCAGTACTATAGGTCCCAGCGGTGAGCAGTTCTTC
CASTIGPSGEQFF
>.|TRBV20-1|TRBJ1-1|many
TGCAGTGCTACGGACAACGTAAGGGGAGCTTTCTTT
CSATDNVRGAFF
>TRBD1|TRBV5-1|TRBJ2-2|many
TGCGCCAGCAGCCAGCCCGGGACAGGGGCCGGGGAGCTGTTTTTT
CASSQPGTGAGELFF
>TRBD2|TRBV7-6|TRBJ2-3|many
TGTGCCAGCAGCTCCGAGCGGGAGACAGATACGCAGTATTTT
CASSSERETDTQYF
>.|TRBV7-2|TRBJ2-7|many
TGTGCCAGCAGCTTAGGTTTCTCCTACGAGCAGTACTTC
CASSLGFSYEQYF